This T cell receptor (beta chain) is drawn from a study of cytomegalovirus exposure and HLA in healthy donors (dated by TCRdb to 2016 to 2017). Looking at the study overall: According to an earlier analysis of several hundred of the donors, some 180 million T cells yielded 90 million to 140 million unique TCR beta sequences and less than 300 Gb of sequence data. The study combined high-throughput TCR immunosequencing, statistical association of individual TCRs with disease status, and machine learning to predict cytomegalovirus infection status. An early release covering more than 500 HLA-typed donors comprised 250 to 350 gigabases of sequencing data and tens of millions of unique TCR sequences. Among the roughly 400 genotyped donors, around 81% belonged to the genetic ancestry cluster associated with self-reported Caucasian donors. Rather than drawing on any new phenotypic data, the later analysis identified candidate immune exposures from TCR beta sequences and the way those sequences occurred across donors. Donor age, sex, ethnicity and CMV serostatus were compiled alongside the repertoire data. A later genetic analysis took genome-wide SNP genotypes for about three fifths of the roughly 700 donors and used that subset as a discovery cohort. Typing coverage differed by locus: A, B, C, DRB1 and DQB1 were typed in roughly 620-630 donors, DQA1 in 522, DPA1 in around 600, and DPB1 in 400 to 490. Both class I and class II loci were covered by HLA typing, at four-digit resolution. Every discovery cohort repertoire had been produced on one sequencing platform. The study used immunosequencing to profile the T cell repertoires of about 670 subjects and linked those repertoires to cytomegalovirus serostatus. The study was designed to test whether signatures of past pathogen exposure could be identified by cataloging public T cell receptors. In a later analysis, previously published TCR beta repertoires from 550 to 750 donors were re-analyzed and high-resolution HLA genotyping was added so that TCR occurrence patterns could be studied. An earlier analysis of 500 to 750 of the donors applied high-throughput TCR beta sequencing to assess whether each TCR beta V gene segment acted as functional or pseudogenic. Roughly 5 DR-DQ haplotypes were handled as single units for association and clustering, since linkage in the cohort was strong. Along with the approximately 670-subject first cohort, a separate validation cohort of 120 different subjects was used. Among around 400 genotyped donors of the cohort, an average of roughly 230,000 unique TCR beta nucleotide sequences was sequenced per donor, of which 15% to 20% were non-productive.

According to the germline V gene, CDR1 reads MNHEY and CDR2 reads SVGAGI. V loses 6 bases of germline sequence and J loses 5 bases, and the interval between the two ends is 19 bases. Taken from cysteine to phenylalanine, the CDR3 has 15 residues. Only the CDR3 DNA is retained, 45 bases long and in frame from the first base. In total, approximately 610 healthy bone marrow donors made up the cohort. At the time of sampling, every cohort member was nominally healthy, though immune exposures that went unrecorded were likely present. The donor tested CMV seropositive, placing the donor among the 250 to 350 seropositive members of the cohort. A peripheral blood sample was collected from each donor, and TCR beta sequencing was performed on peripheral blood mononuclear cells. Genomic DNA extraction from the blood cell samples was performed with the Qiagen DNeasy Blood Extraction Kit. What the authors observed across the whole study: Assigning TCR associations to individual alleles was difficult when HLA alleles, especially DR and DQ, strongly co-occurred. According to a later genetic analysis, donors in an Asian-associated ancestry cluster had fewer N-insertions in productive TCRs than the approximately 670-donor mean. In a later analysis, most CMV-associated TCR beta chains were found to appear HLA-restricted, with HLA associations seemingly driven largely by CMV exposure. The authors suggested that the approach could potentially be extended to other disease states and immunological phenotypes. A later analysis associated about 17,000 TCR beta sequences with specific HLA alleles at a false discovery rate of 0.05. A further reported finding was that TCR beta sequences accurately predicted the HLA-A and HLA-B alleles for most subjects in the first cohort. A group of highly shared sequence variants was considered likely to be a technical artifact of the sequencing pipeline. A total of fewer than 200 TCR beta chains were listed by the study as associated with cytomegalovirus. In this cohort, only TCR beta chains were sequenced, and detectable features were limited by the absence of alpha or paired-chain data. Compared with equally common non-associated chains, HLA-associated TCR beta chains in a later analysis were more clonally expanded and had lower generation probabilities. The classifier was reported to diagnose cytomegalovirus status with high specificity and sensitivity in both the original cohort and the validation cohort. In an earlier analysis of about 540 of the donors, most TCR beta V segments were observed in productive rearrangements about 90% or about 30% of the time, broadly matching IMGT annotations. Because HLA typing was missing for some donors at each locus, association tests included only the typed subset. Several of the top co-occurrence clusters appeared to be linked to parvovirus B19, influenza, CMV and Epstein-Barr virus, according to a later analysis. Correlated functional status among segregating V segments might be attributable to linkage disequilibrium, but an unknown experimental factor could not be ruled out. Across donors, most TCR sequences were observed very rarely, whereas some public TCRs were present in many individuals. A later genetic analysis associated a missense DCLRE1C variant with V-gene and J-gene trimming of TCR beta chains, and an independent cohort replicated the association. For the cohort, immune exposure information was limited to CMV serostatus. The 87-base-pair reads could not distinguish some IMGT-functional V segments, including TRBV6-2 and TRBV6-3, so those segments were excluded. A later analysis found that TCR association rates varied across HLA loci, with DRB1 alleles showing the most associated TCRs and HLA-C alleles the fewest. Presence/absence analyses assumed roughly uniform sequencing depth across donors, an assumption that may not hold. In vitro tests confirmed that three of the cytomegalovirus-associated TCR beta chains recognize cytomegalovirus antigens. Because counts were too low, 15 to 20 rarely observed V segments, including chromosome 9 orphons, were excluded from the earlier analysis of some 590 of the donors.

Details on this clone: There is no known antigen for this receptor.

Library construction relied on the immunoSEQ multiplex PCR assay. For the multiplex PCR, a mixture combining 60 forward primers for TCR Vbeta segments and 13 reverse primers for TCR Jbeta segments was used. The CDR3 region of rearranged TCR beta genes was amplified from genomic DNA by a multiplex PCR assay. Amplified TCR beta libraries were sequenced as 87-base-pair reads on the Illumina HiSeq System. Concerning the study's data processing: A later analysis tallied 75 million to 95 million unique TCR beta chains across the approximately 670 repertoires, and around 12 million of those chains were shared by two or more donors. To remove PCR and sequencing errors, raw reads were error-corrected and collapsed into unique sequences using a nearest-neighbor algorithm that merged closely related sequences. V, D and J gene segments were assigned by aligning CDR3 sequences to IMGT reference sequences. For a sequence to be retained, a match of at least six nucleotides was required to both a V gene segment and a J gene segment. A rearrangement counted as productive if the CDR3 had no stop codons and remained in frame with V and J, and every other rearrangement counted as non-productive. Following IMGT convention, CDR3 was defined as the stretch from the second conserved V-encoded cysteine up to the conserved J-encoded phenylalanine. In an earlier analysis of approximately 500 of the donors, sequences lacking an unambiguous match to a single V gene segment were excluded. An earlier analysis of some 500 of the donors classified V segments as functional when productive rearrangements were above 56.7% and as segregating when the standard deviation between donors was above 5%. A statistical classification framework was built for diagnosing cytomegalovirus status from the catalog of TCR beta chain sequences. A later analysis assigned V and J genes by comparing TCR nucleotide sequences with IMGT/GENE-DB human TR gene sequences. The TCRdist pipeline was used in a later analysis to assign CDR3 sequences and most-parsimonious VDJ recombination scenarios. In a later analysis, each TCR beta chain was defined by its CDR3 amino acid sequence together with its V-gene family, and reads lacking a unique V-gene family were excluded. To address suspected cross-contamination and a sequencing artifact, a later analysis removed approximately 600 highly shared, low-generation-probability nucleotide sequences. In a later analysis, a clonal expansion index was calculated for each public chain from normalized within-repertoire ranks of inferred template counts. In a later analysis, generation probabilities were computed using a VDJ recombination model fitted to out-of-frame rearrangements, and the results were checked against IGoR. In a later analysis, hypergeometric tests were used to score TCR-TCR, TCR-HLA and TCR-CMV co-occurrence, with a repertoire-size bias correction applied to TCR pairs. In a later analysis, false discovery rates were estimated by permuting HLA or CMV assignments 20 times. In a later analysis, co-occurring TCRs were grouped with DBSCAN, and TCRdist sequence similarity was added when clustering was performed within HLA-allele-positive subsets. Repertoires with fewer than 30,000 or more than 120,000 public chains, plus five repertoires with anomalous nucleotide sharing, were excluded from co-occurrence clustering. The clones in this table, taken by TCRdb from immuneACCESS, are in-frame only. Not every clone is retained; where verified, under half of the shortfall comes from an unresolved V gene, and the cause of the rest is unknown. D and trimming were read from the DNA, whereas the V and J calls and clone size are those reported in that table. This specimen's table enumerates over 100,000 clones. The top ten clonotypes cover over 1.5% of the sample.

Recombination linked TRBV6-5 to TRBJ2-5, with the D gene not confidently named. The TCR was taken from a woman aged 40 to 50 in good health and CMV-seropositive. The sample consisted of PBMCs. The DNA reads TGTGCCAGCAGGCCGATACAGTCCTCCTCGGAGACCCAGTACTTC. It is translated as CASRPIQSSSETQYF.